Below are 9 T cell receptor beta chains sequenced from a single sample in a study of T cells in Graves' hyperthyroidism and ophthalmopathy (dated by TCRdb to about 2019). Receptor amplification or capture employed multiplex PCR. The sequencer listed for this sample is Illumina HiSeq 2000. TCR beta CDR3 regions were amplified from RNA transcripts. For the first round of RT-PCR on the TCR CDR3, the HTBI primer set was used together with the Qiagen OneStep RT-PCR kit. The public sequencing data were trimmed at Q25 with fastp and processed into clonotypes with MiXCR by TCRdb, which kept only in-frame beta chains. For every CDR3 protein sequence, its rows merge into one entry that carries the most common genes and DNA. For this sample there are some 370,000 distinct CDR3 sequences; around 15% appear just once. The top ten clones comprise 25% to 30% of the sample. Sample: blood. The origin of the receptors is a man aged 45 to 65 with Graves' ophthalmopathy.

The rearrangement links TRBV28 to TRBJ2-4, with no clear D. This CDR3 region has 11 residues. The V end lost 11 bases, the J end lost 4 bases, and 9 bases lay between the germline ends. Germline CDR1 MDHEN, CDR2 SYDVKM. In DNA form, the CDR3 reads TGTGCCGACCACCTTAAAAACATTCAGTACTTC. Translation: CADHLKNIQYF.

This clonotype was detected ten times or more. V gene TRBV29-1 combines with J gene TRBJ2-1; D is possibly TRBD2 (5 bases). CDR1 is SQVTM and CDR2 is ANQGSEA in the germline V gene. V dropped 6 bases and J dropped 4 bases, with 16 bases sitting between them. The CDR3 loop spans 14 amino acids. The CDR3 protein is CSVASGGGYNEQFF. The CDR3 nucleotides read TGCAGCGTAGCAAGCGGCGGCGGGTACAATGAGCAGTTCTTC.

This clonotype was counted at least ten times. The V and J genes are TRBV7-9 and TRBJ2-5, with 9 bases lining up with TRBD1. J lost 3 bases, V lost 2 bases, and 7 bases had no gene match. CDR3 length: 16 amino acids. The germline V gene has CDR1 SEHNR and CDR2 FQNEAQ (reference sequence). The DNA for the CDR3 is TGTGCCAGCAGCTTATCACAGGGGGCGGGAGAAGAGACCCAGTACTTC. Translating it yields CASSLSQGAGEETQYF.

The J gene is TRBJ2-2, the V gene TRBV19; D remains unclear. The ends were cut back, 1 base at V and 3 bases at J, with 12 bases in the middle. Germline CDR1 is LNHDA and CDR2 is SQIVND (reference sequence). The CDR3 is made up of 16 amino acids. The CDR3 DNA reads as TGTGCCAGTAGTATAGGTCGGCAAGGGTACACCGGGGAGCTGTTTTTT. This translates into CASSIGRQGYTGELFF.

This clonotype was observed many times. The chain combines TRBV2 with TRBJ2-5; 10 bases are a match to TRBD2. This CDR3 contains 16 residues. Germline V gene data show CDR1 as SNHLY and CDR2 as FYNNEI. J was trimmed by 7 bases and V by 5 bases; bases with no gene match: 13. Written as DNA, the CDR3 is TGTGCCAGCAGTTCTCTTCGGACTAGCGGTTCTCGGACCCAGTACTTC. Amino acid sequence: CASSSLRTSGSRTQYF.

In its sample, this clonotype was seen many times. The V and J genes are TRBV30 and TRBJ1-4; no clear D. Germline V lookup: CDR1 GTSNPN, CDR2 SVGIG (reference sequence). Trimming shortened V by 1 base and J by 5 bases, and 14 bases separated the two germline ends. The CDR3 sequence is 15 residues long. In nucleotides, the CDR3 is TGTGCCTGGAGTGCAGTGGCAGGCGGGAATGAAAAACTGTTTTTT. Translating gives CAWSAVAGGNEKLFF.

This clonotype turned up a few times. The rearrangement uses TRBV5-4 and TRBJ2-1; 15 positions match TRBD2. V lost 4 bases and J lost 6; bases outside the gene matches: 8. Germline V gene sequence: CDR1 SGHNT, CDR2 YYREEE (reference sequence). This CDR3 contains 17 residues. The CDR3 coding sequence is TGTGCCAGCAGCAGGGGACTAGCGGGAGGAAAGGGCAATGAGCAGTTCTTC. Translation gives CASSRGLAGGKGNEQFF.

This clonotype was recorded at least ten times. V and J are TRBV24-1 and TRBJ2-1, with 9 bases lining up with TRBD2. The CDR3 has 15 residues. Germline trimming cut 4 bases from V and 5 bases from J; bases unmatched to any gene: 5. From germline, CDR1 is KGHDR and CDR2 SFDVKD. In DNA, the CDR3 is TGTGCCACCAGTGAGCCGGGACTAGCCAACAATGAGCAGTTCTTC. Translating gives CATSEPGLANNEQFF.

This clonotype was seen many times. The chain has TRBV20-1 and TRBJ1-5, with D unclear. This CDR3 is built from 13 residues. Germline assignment: CDR1 DFQATT and CDR2 SNEGSKA (reference sequence). With 0 bases removed from V and 5 bases from J, the gap between germline ends came to 8 bases. For the CDR3, the DNA is TGCAGTGCTAGAGATAACAGCCATCAGCCCCAGCATTTT. Encoded protein: CSARDNSHQPQHF.